These 27 T cell receptor beta chains came from one sample sequenced in a study of blood T cells in healthy people across ages. Using a J-beta primer mix together with a sample-barcoded 5' primer, a second PCR was run for roughly 6 to 11 cycles. One entry per CDR3 protein results from TCRdb running MiXCR on the 5' RACE reads. The repertoire holds some 730,000 distinct CDR3 sequences, with 22% as singletons. The specimen was blood. All receptors derive from a man between 65 and 85 years old in good health.

A few counts support this clonotype. V and J are TRBV4-1 and TRBJ2-3; no definite D call. The V gene's germline CDR1 is MGHRA and CDR2 YSYEKL. Between the trimmed V and J ends, which lost 0 bases and 5 bases, there was a span of 9 bases. There are 14 residues in the CDR3. The CDR3 DNA follows: TGCGCCAGCAGCCAAGAAGGTGTGGTAGATACGCAGTATTTT. It translates to CASSQEGVVDTQYF.

The chain combines TRBV12-3 or TRBV12-4 with TRBJ1-2; D is ambiguous. Trimming took off 3 bases at V and 1 base at J, with 9 bases between the two ends. The CDR3 totals 14 residues. The DNA for the CDR3 is TGTGCCAGCAGTTTCAGACAAATTAACTATGGCTACACCTTC. This encodes CASSFRQINYGYTF.

This clonotype was seen more than once but under ten times. The CDR3 loop reads CASRRQFSGANVLTF. CDR3 bases: TGTGCCAGCAGGAGACAGTTTTCTGGGGCCAACGTCCTGACTTTC. This chain links TRBV28 with TRBJ2-6; D possibly corresponds to TRBD1 (5 bases). The CDR3 spans 15 residues. Germline V gene lookup returns CDR1 MDHEN and CDR2 SYDVKM. Trimming took off 6 bases at V and 1 base at J, with 10 bases between the two ends. The full variable domain, completed using reference TRBV28 and TRBJ2-6, is DVKVTQSSRYLVKRTGEKVFLECVQDMDHENMFWYRQDPGLGLRLIYFSYDVKMKEKGDIPEGYSVSREKKERFSLILESASTNQTSMYLCASRRQFSGANVLTFGAGSRLTVL.

V and J are TRBV28 and TRBJ1-5, with D possibly matching TRBD1 (6 bases). V shed 3 bases and J shed 7 bases, with 19 bases lying between them. This CDR3 has 16 amino acids. Germline V gene data show CDR1 as MDHEN and CDR2 as SYDVKM. CDR3 DNA sequence: TGTGCCAGCAGTTTTTCAGGCAGGGGAATCAACCAGCCCCAGCATTTT. This gives the protein CASSFSGRGINQPQHF.

This clonotype was seen only a few times. This likely comes from a read error, as the CDR3 has no conserved phenylalanine or tryptophan at its end. The chain combines TRBV25-1 with TRBJ2-1; D gene unclear. V was clipped by 1 base and J by 0 bases, with 13 bases between them. Germline lookup yields CDR1 MGHDK and CDR2 SYGVNS. The CDR3 is made up of 17 amino acids. CDR3: CASSESSGLRSYNEQFL. DNA of the CDR3: TGTGCCAGCAGTGAATCATCTGGGCTTCGCTCCTACAATGAGCAGTTCCTC.

This clonotype showed up just a few times. The chain couples TRBV6-5 to TRBJ1-2; D perhaps matches TRBD1 (6 bases). Germline loops: CDR1 MNHEY, CDR2 SVGAGI. With 0 bases removed from V and 3 bases from J, the gap between germline ends came to 23 bases. CDR3 length: 19 residues. For the CDR3, the DNA is TGTGCCAGCAGTTACTCGAGTAGGGGGATAGTCATGAAACACTATGGCTACACCTTC. Its translation: CASSYSSRGIVMKHYGYTF.

The chain joins TRBV12-3 or TRBV12-4 to TRBJ2-3; no clear D. V dropped 6 bases and J dropped 6 bases, with 10 bases sitting between them. The CDR3 has 12 residues. The CDR3 nucleotides read TGTGCCAGCAGAGTCCCCGCGGATACGCAGTATTTT. As protein: CASRVPADTQYF.

V is TRBV28 and J is TRBJ1-2, with a tentative D call TRBD1 (5 bases). V lost 6 bases, J lost 2 bases, and 13 bases lay in between. Germline V lookup: CDR1 MDHEN, CDR2 SYDVKM. This CDR3 has 14 residues. The CDR3 protein is CASRGGKENYGYTF. CDR3 coding DNA: TGTGCCAGCAGGGGGGGTAAGGAGAACTATGGCTACACCTTC.

This clonotype came up many times. The V call is TRBV9, the J call TRBJ1-4, with D perhaps TRBD1 (5 bases). The CDR3 consists of 16 residues. Germline-derived CDR1 and CDR2 are SGDLS and YYNGEE. V lost 2 bases to trimming and J lost 7 bases, with 18 bases between them. The DNA for the CDR3 is TGTGCCAGCAGCGTGTCCGGAAACGGGGCGACTGAAAAACTGTTTTTT. Translating it yields CASSVSGNGATEKLFF.

This clonotype has only a few counts. The chain joins TRBV19 to TRBJ2-2, with 9 bases identical to TRBD1. V dropped 6 bases and J dropped 6; count of bases not matched to a gene: 5. The CDR3 totals 14 residues. Germline assignment: CDR1 LNHDA and CDR2 SQIVND (reference sequence). The DNA of the CDR3 is TGTGCCAGTAGGGTTCACAGGGGGCCCGGGGAGCTGTTTTTT. This translates into CASRVHRGPGELFF.

A few counts support this clonotype. Since the CDR3 does not end with the conserved phenylalanine or tryptophan, this likely comes from a read error. The rearrangement joins TRBV5-8 to TRBJ1-5, with D uncertain. This CDR3 region has 13 residues. V lost 4 bases and J 3 bases, leaving 8 bases between the germline ends. Germline V lookup: CDR1 SGHTS, CDR2 YDEGEE. CDR3 bases: TGTGCCAGCAGCCCGAGGACCAATCAGCCCCAGCATCTT. Protein: CASSPRTNQPQHL.

This clonotype was counted a few times. The chain uses TRBV20-1 and TRBJ2-7; no definite D call. V lost 6 bases, J lost 2 bases, and 20 bases lay in between. Germline CDR1 DFQATT, CDR2 SNEGSKA (reference sequence). CDR3 length: 15 amino acids. The CDR3 nucleotides are TGCAGTGCCCCGGACGTGATGTCTCAAGCCTACGAGCAGTACTTC. Translation gives CSAPDVMSQAYEQYF.

Ten or more counts support this clonotype. The chain links TRBV7-2 to TRBJ2-2, with 9 bases lining up with TRBD1. The CDR3 extends over 16 amino acids. CDR1 and CDR2 from the germline V gene are SGHTA and FQGNSA. V was pared by 3 bases and J by 0 bases, with 2 bases of the junction left unmatched. The CDR3 bases are TGTGCCAGCAGCTTGGGACAGGGAGCGAACACCGGGGAGCTGTTTTTT. Encoded protein: CASSLGQGANTGELFF.

This chain joins TRBV6-2 or TRBV6-3 and TRBJ1-5; the D is unclear. V lost 5 bases and J 4 bases, leaving 15 bases between the germline ends. This CDR3 is 15 amino acids long. Looked up from germline, CDR1 is MNHEY and CDR2 is SVGEGT. CDR3 sequence reads: CASSPSGRGNQPQHF. The CDR3 nucleotides are TGTGCCAGCAGTCCTTCGGGTCGCGGGAATCAGCCCCAGCATTTT.

The gene calls are TRBV29-1 and TRBJ2-3; tentative D call: TRBD2 (7 bases). Germline CDR1 SQVTM, CDR2 ANQGSEA. The CDR3 spans 14 residues. V dropped 3 bases and J dropped 6 bases, with 16 bases sitting between them. The DNA of the CDR3 is TGCAGCGTTGAGGGGGCTAGCGGTACGGATACGCAGTATTTT. This gives the protein CSVEGASGTDTQYF.

The rearrangement uses TRBV12-3 or TRBV12-4 and TRBJ2-3, with TRBD2 identical over 15 bases. The CDR3 contains 18 residues. Trimming took 6 bases from V and 5 from J; bases not matched to a gene: 12. The CDR3 nucleotides read TGTGCCAGCAGCAGAGGACTAGCGGGAGGGCCGCAACGAGATACGCAGTATTTT. Its protein product is CASSRGLAGGPQRDTQYF.

This clonotype has more than one count but fewer than ten. This sequence joins TRBV29-1 and TRBJ1-1; a weak D match, TRBD1 (5 bases). Germline V gene lookup returns CDR1 SQVTM and CDR2 ANQGSEA. The ends were cut back, 4 bases at V and 0 bases at J, with 9 bases in the middle. The CDR3 contains 13 residues. Written as DNA, the CDR3 is TGCAGCGTTGGAACAGGCTTGAACACTGAAGCTTTCTTT. It yields the protein CSVGTGLNTEAFF.

This clonotype was counted only a few times. This chain links TRBV3-1 with TRBJ1-2; 8 nucleotides line up with TRBD1. The V gene's germline CDR1 is LGHDT and CDR2 YNNKEL (reference sequence). J gave up 4 bases and V 10 bases, and 11 bases lay outside the gene matches. This CDR3 is 14 amino acids long. CDR3 bases: TGTGCCACGATGGGCAGGGGGCGAAGCTATGGCTACACCTTC. It translates to CATMGRGRSYGYTF.

The chain carries TRBV29-1 and TRBJ2-5; D unresolved. The V gene's germline CDR1 is SQVTM and CDR2 ANQGSEA. Trimming cost V 4 bases and J 0 bases, with 21 bases left between them. The CDR3 extends over 17 amino acids. CDR3 DNA sequence: TGCAGCGTTGTAAGGCGGACCGACGACTGGTACCAAGAGACCCAGTACTTC. Amino acid sequence: CSVVRRTDDWYQETQYF.

The chain recombines TRBV27 with TRBJ2-1; D might be TRBD2 (5 bases). The V gene's germline CDR1 is MNHEY and CDR2 SMNVEV (reference sequence). V dropped 1 base and J dropped 0 bases, with 10 bases sitting between them. The CDR3 is made up of 16 amino acids. The CDR3, as DNA: TGTGCCAGCAGTTTATACAGCGGAAGCTCCTACAATGAGCAGTTCTTC. Its translation is CASSLYSGSSYNEQFF.

This clonotype was detected a few times. The rearrangement joins TRBV6-5 to TRBJ2-5; D is perhaps TRBD1 (6 bases). V was shortened by 0 bases and J by 4 bases, with 9 bases between the two germline ends. This CDR3 is 14 amino acids long. CDR1 is MNHEY, CDR2 SVGAGI, per germline. In DNA form, the CDR3 reads TGTGCCAGCAGTTACTCTGCCAGGGGAGAGACCCAGTACTTC. Translated: CASSYSARGETQYF.

The count of this clonotype is one. The rearrangement uses TRBV29-1 and TRBJ1-1; D remains ambiguous. V lost 2 bases, J lost 3 bases, and 10 bases lay in between. CDR1 and CDR2 from the germline V gene are SQVTM and ANQGSEA. The CDR3 covers 13 residues. CDR3 nucleotides: TGCAGCGTTGAACGGCAGCCTGACACTGAAGCTTTCTTT. This translates into CSVERQPDTEAFF.

The V call is TRBV27, the J call TRBJ1-2; no definite D call. Germline values: CDR1 MNHEY, CDR2 SMNVEV (reference sequence). The CDR3 has 15 amino acids. Trimming shortened V by 2 bases and J by 4 bases, and 14 bases separated the two germline ends. This CDR3 is CASSLAWGTSYGYTF. The CDR3 DNA reads as TGTGCCAGCAGTTTAGCGTGGGGAACCTCCTATGGCTACACCTTC.

Only one count was recorded for this clonotype. The genes are TRBV29-1 and TRBJ1-4; D gene uncertain. The CDR3 spans 14 residues. V was cut by 7 bases and J by 0 bases, with 12 bases left in between. CDR1 is SQVTM and CDR2 is ANQGSEA in the germline V gene. CDR3: CSALGWATNEKLFF. In DNA, the CDR3 is TGCAGCGCCCTCGGGTGGGCAACTAATGAAAAACTGTTTTTT.

This clonotype was detected only a few times. The chain's CDR3 is CASSLVPGLYNEQFF. CDR3 in DNA: TGTGCCAGCAGCTTAGTTCCGGGACTCTACAATGAGCAGTTCTTC. This chain connects TRBV7-9 to TRBJ2-1; D might be TRBD2 (6 bases). The CDR3 totals 15 residues. In germline, CDR1 is SEHNR, CDR2 FQNEAQ (reference sequence). V dropped 1 base and J dropped 3 bases, with 10 bases sitting between them. Combining the CDR3 with reference TRBV7-9 and TRBJ2-1 gives the whole variable domain DTGVSQNPRHKITKRGQNVTFRCDPISEHNRLYWYRQTLGQGPEFLTYFQNEAQLEKSRLLSDRFSAERPKGSFSTLEIQRTEQGDSAMYLCASSLVPGLYNEQFFGPGTRLTVL.

This clonotype was seen only a few times. This sequence joins TRBV7-9 and TRBJ1-6; 8 positions agree with TRBD1. The V gene end was trimmed by 6 bases and the J gene end by 6 bases; junction bases not matched to a gene: 4. The CDR3 is 14 amino acids. Germline V lookup: CDR1 SEHNR, CDR2 FQNEAQ (reference sequence). For the CDR3, the DNA is TGTGCCAGCAGACAGGGGGACCGTAATTCACCCCTCCACTTT. Residues: CASRQGDRNSPLHF.

V gene TRBV12-3 or TRBV12-4 combines with J gene TRBJ1-1; perhaps TRBD1 as D (6 bases). The length of the CDR3 is 14 residues. V was trimmed by 5 bases and J by 5 bases, leaving 15 bases between them. The CDR3 region has the DNA TGTGCCAGCAGTCTCCAGGGGAGTCGGACTGAAGCTTTCTTT. It specifies CASSLQGSRTEAFF.